This TCR beta chain originates from a study of control samples from healthy donors and cancer patients. Repertoires were generated with immunoSEQ multiplex PCR, while TCRdb's copy carries only in-frame clones and drops some. There are 120,000 or so clones in the sample; around 90% occur only once, and 8.6% lies in the top ten. The CDR3 has 13 residues. Trimming left V 3 bases short and J 2 bases short, with 8 bases between. Looked up from germline, CDR1 is MNHNS and CDR2 is SASEGT. V usage is TRBV6-1 and J usage is TRBJ2-7; D remains ambiguous. Sequencing was done on a sample of blood. The receptor was isolated from a man aged 18 to 29 in good health. In nucleotides, the CDR3 is TGTGCCAGCAGTGATCTGCCGACCTACGAGCAGTACTTC. This sequence encodes CASSDLPTYEQYF.